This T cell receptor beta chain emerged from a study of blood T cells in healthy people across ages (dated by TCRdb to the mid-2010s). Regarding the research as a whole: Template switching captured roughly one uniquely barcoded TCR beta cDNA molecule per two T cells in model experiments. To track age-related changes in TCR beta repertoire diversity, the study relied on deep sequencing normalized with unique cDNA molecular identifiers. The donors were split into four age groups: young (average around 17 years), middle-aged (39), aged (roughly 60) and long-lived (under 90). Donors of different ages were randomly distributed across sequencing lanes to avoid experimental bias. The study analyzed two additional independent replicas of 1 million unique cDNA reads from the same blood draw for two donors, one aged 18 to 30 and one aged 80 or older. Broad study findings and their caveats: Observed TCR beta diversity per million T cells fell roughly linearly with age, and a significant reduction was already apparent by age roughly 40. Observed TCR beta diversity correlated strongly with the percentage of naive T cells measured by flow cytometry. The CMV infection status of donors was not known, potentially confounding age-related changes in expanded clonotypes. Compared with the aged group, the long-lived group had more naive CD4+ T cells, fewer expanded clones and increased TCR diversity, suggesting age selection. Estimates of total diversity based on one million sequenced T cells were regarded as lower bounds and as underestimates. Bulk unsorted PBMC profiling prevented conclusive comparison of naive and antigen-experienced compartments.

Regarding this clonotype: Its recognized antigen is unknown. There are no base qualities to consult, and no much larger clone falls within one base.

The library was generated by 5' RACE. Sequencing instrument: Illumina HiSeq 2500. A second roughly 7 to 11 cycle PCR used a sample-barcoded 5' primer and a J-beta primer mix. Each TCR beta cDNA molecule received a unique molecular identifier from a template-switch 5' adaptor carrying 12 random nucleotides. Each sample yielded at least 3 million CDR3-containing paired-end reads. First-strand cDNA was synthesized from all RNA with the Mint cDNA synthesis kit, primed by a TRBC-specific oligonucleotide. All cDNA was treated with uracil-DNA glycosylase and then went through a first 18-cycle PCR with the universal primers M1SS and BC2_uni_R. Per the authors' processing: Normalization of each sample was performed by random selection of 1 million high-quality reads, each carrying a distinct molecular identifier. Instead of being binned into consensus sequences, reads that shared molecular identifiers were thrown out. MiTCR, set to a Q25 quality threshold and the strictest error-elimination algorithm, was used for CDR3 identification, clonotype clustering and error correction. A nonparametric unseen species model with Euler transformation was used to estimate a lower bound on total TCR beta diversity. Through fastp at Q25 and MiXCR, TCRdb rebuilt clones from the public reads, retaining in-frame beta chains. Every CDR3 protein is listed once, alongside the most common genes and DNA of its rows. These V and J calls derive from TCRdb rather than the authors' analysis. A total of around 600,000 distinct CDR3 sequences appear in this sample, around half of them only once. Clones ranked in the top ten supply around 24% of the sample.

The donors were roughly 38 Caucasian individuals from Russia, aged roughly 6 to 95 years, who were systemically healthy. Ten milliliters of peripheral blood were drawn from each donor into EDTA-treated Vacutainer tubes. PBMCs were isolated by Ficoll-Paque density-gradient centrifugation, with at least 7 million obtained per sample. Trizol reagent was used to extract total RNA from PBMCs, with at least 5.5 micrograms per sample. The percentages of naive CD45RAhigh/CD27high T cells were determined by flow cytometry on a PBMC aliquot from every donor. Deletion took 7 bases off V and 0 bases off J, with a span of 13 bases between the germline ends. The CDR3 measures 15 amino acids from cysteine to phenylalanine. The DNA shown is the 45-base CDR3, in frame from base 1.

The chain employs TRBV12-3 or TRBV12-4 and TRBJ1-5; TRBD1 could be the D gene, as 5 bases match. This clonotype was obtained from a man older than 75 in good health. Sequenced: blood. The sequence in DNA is TGTGCCAGCACCGGGACCGCCTATAGCAATCAGCCCCAGCATTTT. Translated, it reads CASTGTAYSNQPQHF.